These 13 T cell receptor beta chains were all obtained from the same sample, sequenced in a study of blood T cell repertoires in COVID-19. Assay: immunoSEQ multiplex PCR; the TCRdb copy retains only in-frame clones and omits some. The data contain 200,000 to 250,000 clones, under 85% of them singletons. The specimen was peripheral blood. Receptor source: a man aged 30 to 39 who had recovered from COVID-19.

V gene TRBV28 combines with J gene TRBJ2-7, with TRBD2 identical over 8 bases. CDR1 is MDHEN, CDR2 SYDVKM, per germline. With V trimmed by 10 bases and J by 1 base, 6 bases remained unmatched. The CDR3 has 13 amino acids. The CDR3 loop reads CATRGGQSYEQYV. CDR3 bases: TGTGCCACACGGGGGGGCCAGTCCTACGAGCAGTACGTC.

The chain recombines TRBV28 with TRBJ1-2, with no clear D. There are 14 residues in the CDR3. The V end was cut by 2 bases, the J end by 5 bases, with 12 bases between. Germline CDR1 is MDHEN and CDR2 is SYDVKM. CDR3 sequence: CASSLEGISYGYTF. In DNA form, the CDR3 reads TGTGCCAGCAGTTTAGAGGGAATTAGTTATGGCTACACCTTC.

This rearrangement joins TRBV5-4 to TRBJ2-7; D possibly corresponds to TRBD2 (5 bases). Germline V gene sequence: CDR1 SGHNT, CDR2 YYREEE (reference sequence). The CDR3 covers 16 residues. The V and J ends lost 3 bases and 0 bases respectively, with 16 bases between them. The CDR3 coding sequence is TGTGCCAGCAGCTCCGGGGTGAGGAAGAGCTCCTACGAGCAGTACTTC. Translation: CASSSGVRKSSYEQYF.

This chain joins TRBV28 and TRBJ2-5, with TRBD1 matching over 7 bases. Per germline, CDR1 MDHEN and CDR2 SYDVKM. Losses at the gene ends were 6 bases for V and 3 bases for J; bases not matched to a gene: 10. CDR3 size: 15 residues. The CDR3: CASSTNRGAKETQYF. DNA for the CDR3: TGTGCCAGCAGCACAAACAGGGGTGCAAAAGAGACCCAGTACTTC.

The V and J genes are TRBV7-3 and TRBJ2-2; D is possibly TRBD1 (5 bases). V was trimmed by 5 bases and J by 2 bases, leaving 18 bases between them. The germline gives CDR1 SGHTA, CDR2 FQGTGA. The CDR3 runs to 17 residues. CDR3 region: CASSPTGQGQNTGELFF. CDR3 coding DNA: TGTGCCAGCAGCCCCACGGGCCAGGGTCAAAACACCGGGGAGCTGTTTTTT.

The CDR3 sequence is CASSQVDRGNEKLFF. The CDR3 DNA follows: TGTGCCAGCAGCCAAGTAGACAGGGGAAACGAAAAACTGTTTTTT. This chain uses TRBV4-2 with TRBJ1-4, with 8 bases fitting TRBD1. Germline values: CDR1 LGHNA, CDR2 YNFKEQ. The length of the CDR3 is 15 residues. Trimming at V came to 1 base and at J to 8 bases, leaving 6 bases not matched to a gene.

The chain employs TRBV4-2 and TRBJ2-1; TRBD2 matches at 11 bases. CDR1 LGHNA and CDR2 YNFKEQ come from the germline V gene. The CDR3 is made up of 14 amino acids. The V segment lost 8 bases and the J segment 7 bases; nucleotides outside the gene matches: 7. Here the CDR3 reads CASGTSGYWNEQFF. CDR3 DNA sequence: TGTGCCAGCGGGACTAGCGGCTATTGGAATGAGCAGTTCTTC.

This sequence joins TRBV7-6 and TRBJ2-3; 9 bases are shared with TRBD2. CDR1 and CDR2 (germline): SGHVS, FNYEAQ. CDR3 length: 14 residues. Germline trimming cut 5 bases from V and 5 bases from J; bases unmatched to any gene: 5. The CDR3 loop reads CASSAGGGGDTQYF. In DNA form, the CDR3 reads TGTGCCAGCAGCGCGGGAGGGGGTGGAGATACGCAGTATTTT. The whole variable domain, remainder taken from reference TRBV7-6 and TRBJ2-3, is GAGVSQSPRYKVTKRGQDVALRCDPISGHVSLYWYRQALGQGPEFLTYFNYEAQQDKSGLPNDRFSAERPEGSISTLTIQRTEQRDSAMYRCASSAGGGGDTQYFGPGTRLTVL.

The chain links TRBV18 to TRBJ2-2; 9 bases map to TRBD1. The CDR3 runs to 17 residues. After removal of 3 bases from V and 1 base from J, the junction contained 6 bases not matched to a gene. CDR1 and CDR2 from the germline V gene are KGHSH and LQKENI. Written as DNA, the CDR3 is TGTGCCAGCTCACCCAGGTCGGGACAGGGGAACACCGGGGAGCTGTTTTTT. It encodes CASSPRSGQGNTGELFF.

This chain links TRBV28 with TRBJ2-1, with D perhaps TRBD1 (6 bases). Trimming pared 2 bases from V and 7 bases from J, leaving 12 bases between. CDR3 length equals 14 residues. Germline loops: CDR1 MDHEN, CDR2 SYDVKM. The CDR3 protein is CASSLPGDLNEQFF. The CDR3 DNA reads as TGTGCCAGCAGTTTACCAGGGGATTTAAATGAGCAGTTCTTC.

This clone was detected a few times. V gene TRBV7-8 combines with J gene TRBJ1-2, with a possible D match to TRBD1 (5 bases). This CDR3 contains 15 residues. CDR1 and CDR2 from the germline V gene are SGHVS and FQNEAQ. Trimming left V 0 bases short and J 5 bases short, with 13 bases between. The CDR3 DNA reads TGTGCCAGCAGCTTAGCGAGCGGGGCGGGGTATGGCTACACCTTC. Translated, it gives CASSLASGAGYGYTF.

This clone was detected only a few times. This chain joins TRBV5-5 and TRBJ2-7, with a weak D call TRBD1 (5 bases). Germline V lookup: CDR1 SGHKS, CDR2 YYEKEE (reference sequence). The CDR3 has 13 residues. The germline V and J ends were trimmed by 1 base and 6 bases, with 11 bases remaining between them. The CDR3 reads CASSLTARGEQYF. CDR3 bases: TGTGCCAGCAGCTTGACCGCAAGGGGCGAGCAGTACTTC.

The V call is TRBV10-2, the J call TRBJ2-6; a weak D match, TRBD2 (7 bases). Per the germline V gene, CDR1 is WSHSY and CDR2 is SAAADI. The CDR3 extends over 17 amino acids. V dropped 4 bases and J dropped 3 bases, with 16 bases sitting between them. The DNA for the CDR3 is TGCGCCAGCAGTGGTCGGCAGGGGACTAATGGGGCCAACGTCCTGACTTTC. It is translated as CASSGRQGTNGANVLTF.